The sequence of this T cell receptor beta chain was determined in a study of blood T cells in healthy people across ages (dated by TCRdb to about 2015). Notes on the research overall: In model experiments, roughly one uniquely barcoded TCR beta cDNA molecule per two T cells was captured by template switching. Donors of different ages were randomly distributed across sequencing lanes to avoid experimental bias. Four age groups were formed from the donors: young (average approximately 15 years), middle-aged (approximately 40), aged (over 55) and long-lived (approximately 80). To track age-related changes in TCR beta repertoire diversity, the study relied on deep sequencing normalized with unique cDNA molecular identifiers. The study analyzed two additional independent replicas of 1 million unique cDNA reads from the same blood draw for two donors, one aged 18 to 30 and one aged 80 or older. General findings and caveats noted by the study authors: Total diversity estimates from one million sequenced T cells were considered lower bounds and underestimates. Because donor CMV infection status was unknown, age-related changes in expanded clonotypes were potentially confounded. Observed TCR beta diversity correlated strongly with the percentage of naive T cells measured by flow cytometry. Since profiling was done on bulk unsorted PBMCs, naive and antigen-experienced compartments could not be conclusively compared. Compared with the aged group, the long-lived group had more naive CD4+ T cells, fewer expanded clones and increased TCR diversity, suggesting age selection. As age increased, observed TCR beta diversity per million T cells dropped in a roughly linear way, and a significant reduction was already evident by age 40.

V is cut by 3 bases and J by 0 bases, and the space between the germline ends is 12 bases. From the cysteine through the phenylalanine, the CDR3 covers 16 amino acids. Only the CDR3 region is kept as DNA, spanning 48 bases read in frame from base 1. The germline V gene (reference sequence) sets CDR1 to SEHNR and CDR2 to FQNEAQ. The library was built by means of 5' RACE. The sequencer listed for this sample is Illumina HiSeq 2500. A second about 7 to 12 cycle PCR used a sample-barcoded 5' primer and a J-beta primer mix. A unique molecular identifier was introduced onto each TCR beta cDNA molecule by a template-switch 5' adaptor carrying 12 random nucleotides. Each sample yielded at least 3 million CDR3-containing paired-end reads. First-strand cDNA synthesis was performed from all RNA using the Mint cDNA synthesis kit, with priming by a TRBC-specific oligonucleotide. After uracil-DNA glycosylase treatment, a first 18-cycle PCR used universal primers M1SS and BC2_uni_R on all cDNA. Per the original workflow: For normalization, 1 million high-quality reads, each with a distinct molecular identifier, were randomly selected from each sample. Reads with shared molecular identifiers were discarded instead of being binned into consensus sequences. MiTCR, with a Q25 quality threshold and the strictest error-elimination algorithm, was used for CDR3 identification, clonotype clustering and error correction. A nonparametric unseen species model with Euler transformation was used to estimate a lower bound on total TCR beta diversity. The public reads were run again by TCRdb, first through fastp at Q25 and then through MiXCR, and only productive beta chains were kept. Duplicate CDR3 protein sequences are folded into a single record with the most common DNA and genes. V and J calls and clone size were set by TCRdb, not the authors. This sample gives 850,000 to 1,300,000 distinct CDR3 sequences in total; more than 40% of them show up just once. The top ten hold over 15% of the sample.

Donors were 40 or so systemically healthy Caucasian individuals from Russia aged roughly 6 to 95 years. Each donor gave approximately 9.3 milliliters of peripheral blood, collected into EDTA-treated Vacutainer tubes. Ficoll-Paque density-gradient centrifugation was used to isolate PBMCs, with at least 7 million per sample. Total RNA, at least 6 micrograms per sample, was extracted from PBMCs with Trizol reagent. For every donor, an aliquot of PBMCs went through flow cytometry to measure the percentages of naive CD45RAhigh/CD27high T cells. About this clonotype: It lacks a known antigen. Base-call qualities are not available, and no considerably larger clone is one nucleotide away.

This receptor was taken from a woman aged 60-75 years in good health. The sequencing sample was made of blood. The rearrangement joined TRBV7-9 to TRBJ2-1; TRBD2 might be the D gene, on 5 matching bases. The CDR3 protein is CASSFSGQDSYNEQFF. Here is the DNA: TGTGCCAGCAGCTTCAGCGGTCAGGACTCCTACAATGAGCAGTTCTTC. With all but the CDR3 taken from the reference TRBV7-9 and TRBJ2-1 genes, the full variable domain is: DTGVSQNPRHKITKRGQNVTFRCDPISEHNRLYWYRQTLGQGPEFLTYFQNEAQLEKSRLLSDRFSAERPKGSFSTLEIQRTEQGDSAMYLCASSFSGQDSYNEQFFGPGTRLTVL.